This entry concerns a single T cell receptor beta chain. The target antigen is unknown. Per the germline V gene, CDR1 is SGDLS and CDR2 is YYNGEE. V lost 0 bases to trimming and J lost 5 bases; unmatched junction nucleotides: 5. The CDR3 is 15 amino acids. Only in-frame clones appear in the TCRdb table, and some are missing; sequencing was by immunoSEQ multiplex PCR. Of some 110,000 clones listed, over 75% are singletons. The data derive from a study of radiotherapy plus CTLA-4 blockade in lung cancer. Study at large: Disease control was seen in around 31% of patients, objective responses in about 19%.

Findings and limits, study-wide: Peripheral blood showed expansion of tumor-derived TCR clones after radiotherapy and ipilimumab. Early clone dynamics of blood T cells, plus interferon-beta, reportedly predicted response best.

The rearrangement joins TRBV9 to TRBJ1-1, with 9 bases that match TRBD1. This sequence was found in a human donor with non-small cell lung cancer that progressed on radiotherapy plus ipilimumab. Some clones in this sample may be carry-over from other donors' samples. This sample comprised peripheral blood, obtained from a patient treated with radiotherapy plus ipilimumab. DNA of the CDR3: TGTGCCAGCAGCGTAGGGACAGGGGCGGGTACTGAAGCTTTCTTT. As protein: CASSVGTGAGTEAFF. The variable domain in full, completed from reference TRBV9 and TRBJ1-1, reads DSGVTQTPKHLITATGQRVTLRCSPRSGDLSVYWYQQSLDQGLQFLIQYYNGEERAKGNILERFSAQQFPDLHSELNLSSLELGDSALYFCASSVGTGAGTEAFFGQGTRLTVV.